This T cell receptor beta chain comes out of a study of cytomegalovirus exposure and HLA in healthy donors. General study findings and limits: Testing in vitro showed three CMV-associated chains specific for CMV antigens. Being productive about 87% or about 30% of the time was typical of most TCR beta V segments in an earlier analysis.

This clone appeared a single time. The antigen remains undetermined. At one boundary the junction diverges from the germline segment, which might be a read error. PCR used 60 Vbeta primers and 13 Jbeta primers. TCRdb's table, derived via immunoSEQ multiplex PCR, lists solely in-frame clones and lacks some. Here the sample spans about 150,000 clones, 65% to 80% being singletons. Germline V CDR1 and CDR2: SEHNR, FQNEAQ (reference sequence). The CDR3 has 12 amino acids. This TCR came from a male donor in good health and CMV-seronegative. V usage is TRBV7-9 and J usage is TRBJ1-1, with D possibly being TRBD1 (5 bases). Sequencing was performed on PBMCs. CDR3 in amino acids: CSSSSQGAEAFF. DNA of the CDR3: TGTTCCAGCAGCTCCCAGGGTGCTGAAGCTTTCTTT.